The subject of this entry is one T cell receptor beta chain. Together with a sample-barcoded 5' primer, a J-beta primer mix was included in a second PCR lasting about 7 to 12 cycles. Every cDNA molecule carried a tag from a template-switch adaptor bearing 12 random nucleotides. TCRdb reprocessed the 5' RACE reads via MiXCR and lists one record per CDR3 protein. The sample carries about 780,000 distinct CDR3 sequences, about a quarter recorded once. These data are taken from a study of blood T cells in healthy people across ages. Trimming removed 3 bases from V and 5 bases from J, with 15 bases in between. This CDR3 region has 15 residues. This same sample was also taken into another study, of T cells of mothers and their children. That report notes: Whether related or unrelated, pairs show similar shaping of TCR recombination output by thymic selection. Compared with unrelated pairs, related mother-child pairs had slightly higher, non-significant overlap.

This sequence joins TRBV12-3 or TRBV12-4 and TRBJ2-3, with D uncertain. The sequence derives from a boy younger than 18 in good health. Source material: blood. The CDR3 reads CASSLGDSQVDTQYF. The CDR3 DNA reads TGTGCCAGCAGTTTGGGCGACTCTCAGGTAGATACGCAGTATTTT.